One and the same sample provided the 3 T cell receptor beta chains below, sequenced in a study of blood T cell repertoires in COVID-19. TCRdb keeps only in-frame clones here, not all; method: immunoSEQ multiplex PCR. This table has roughly 350,000 clones, 92% appearing once. The sequencing sample was made of PBMCs or T cells enriched from blood (not recorded which). Every receptor here comes from a woman in her twenties or thirties who had recovered from COVID-19.

This rearrangement joins TRBV3-1 (or the pseudogene TRBV3-2) to TRBJ2-1; 9 positions agree with TRBD2. CDR3 length: 14 amino acids. Trimming removed 4 bases from V and 7 bases from J; junction bases left unmatched: 5. Germline loops: CDR1 LGHDT, CDR2 YNNKEL (reference sequence). For the CDR3, the DNA is TGTGCCAGCAGCCTGGCGGGGGGGCCAAATGAGCAGTTCTTC. Residues: CASSLAGGPNEQFF.

J is TRBJ2-1 and V is TRBV7-3; 7 nucleotides align to TRBD2. The CDR3 totals 15 residues. Germline-derived CDR1 and CDR2 are SGHTA and FQGTGA. V was clipped by 5 bases and J by 6 bases; unmatched bases: 10. The CDR3 spells CASSPFAGVGNEQFF. The CDR3, as DNA: TGTGCCAGCAGCCCCTTTGCGGGAGTAGGCAATGAGCAGTTCTTC.

This chain links TRBV7-2 with TRBJ2-7; TRBD1 matches 8 bases. V gave up 5 bases and J gave up 2 bases; unmatched junction bases: 5. From germline, CDR1 is SGHTA and CDR2 FQGNSA. This CDR3 spans 14 amino acids. CDR3 loop: CASSPGTGTYEQYF. The CDR3 DNA follows: TGTGCCAGCAGCCCCGGGACAGGTACCTACGAGCAGTACTTC.